This T cell receptor (beta chain) was observed in a study of blood T cells in healthy people across ages. Overall study results and limits: Compared with aged donors, long-lived donors showed fewer expanded clones, suggesting selection.

This clonotype has just a few counts. Its antigen remains unknown. A second PCR, run for roughly 7 to 11 cycles, used a sample-barcoded 5' primer plus a J-beta primer mix. Every cDNA molecule carried a tag from a template-switch adaptor bearing 12 random nucleotides. Using its own MiXCR run on the 5' RACE reads, TCRdb lists one record per CDR3 protein. There are about 1.8 million distinct CDR3 sequences in the sample; less than 50% occur only once, and approximately 2% lies in the top ten. Donors were systemically healthy Caucasian individuals from Russia aged roughly 6 to 100 years. Isolated per sample were at least 6 million PBMCs. The clonotype was recovered from a woman between 35 and 50 years old in good health. Sequencing used blood.

Here the CDR3 reads CAISGTSGGNYNEQFF. The CDR3 DNA sequence: TGTGCCATCAGTGGGACTAGCGGGGGGAATTACAATGAGCAGTTCTTC. The chain joins TRBV10-3 to TRBJ2-1; 14 positions match TRBD2. Germline lookup yields CDR1 ENHRY and CDR2 SYGVKD. The V gene end was trimmed by 4 bases and the J gene end by 4 bases; junction bases not matched to a gene: 3. This CDR3 comprises 16 residues.